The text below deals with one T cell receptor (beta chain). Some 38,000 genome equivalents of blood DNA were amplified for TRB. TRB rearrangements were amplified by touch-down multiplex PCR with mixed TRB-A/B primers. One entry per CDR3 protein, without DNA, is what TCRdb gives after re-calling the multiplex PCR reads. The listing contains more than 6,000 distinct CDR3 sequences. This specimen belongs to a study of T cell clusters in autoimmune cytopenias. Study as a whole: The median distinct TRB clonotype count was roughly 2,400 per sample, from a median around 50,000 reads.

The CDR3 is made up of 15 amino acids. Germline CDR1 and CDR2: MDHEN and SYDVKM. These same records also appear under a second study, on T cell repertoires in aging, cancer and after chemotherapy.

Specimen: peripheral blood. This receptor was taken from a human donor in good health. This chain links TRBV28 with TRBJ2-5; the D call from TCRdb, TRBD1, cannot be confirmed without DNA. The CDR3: CASSLFRGAGETQYF.